What follows are 18 T cell receptor beta chains derived from one specimen sequenced in a study of T cell changes during pregnancy in multiple sclerosis. Here immunoSEQ multiplex PCR was the method, and the copy in TCRdb shows in-frame clones only, minus some. The top ten clones hold roughly 0.81% of a sample with over 70,000 clones, roughly 94% of them seen once. This sample comprised peripheral blood, obtained in the third trimester of pregnancy. The origin of the receptors is a female donor with multiple sclerosis, enrolled in a pregnancy study.

This rearrangement joins TRBV19 to TRBJ1-2; 9 bases match TRBD1. Unmatched junction bases numbered 15, after V lost 6 bases and J lost 4 bases. The CDR3 sequence is 17 residues long. Germline V lookup: CDR1 LNHDA, CDR2 SQIVND (reference sequence). The CDR3 loop is CASSSAPTGGPLYGYTF. In DNA form, the CDR3 reads TGTGCCAGTAGCAGCGCCCCGACAGGGGGGCCGCTCTATGGCTACACCTTC. The variable domain in full, with the rest retrieved from reference TRBV19 and TRBJ1-2, is DGGITQSPKYLFRKEGQNVTLSCEQNLNHDAMYWYRQDPGQGLRLIYYSQIVNDFQKGDIAEGYSVSREKKESFPLTVTSAQKNPTAFYLCASSSAPTGGPLYGYTFGSGTRLTVV.

This clone is a singleton in its sample. The chain recombines TRBV30 with TRBJ1-2; tentative D call: TRBD1 (5 bases). The V end was cut by 2 bases, the J end by 4 bases, with 11 bases between. Germline-derived CDR1 and CDR2 are GTSNPN and SVGIG (reference sequence). The CDR3 is 13 amino acids. CDR3: CAWSYPRVYGYTF. CDR3 in DNA: TGTGCCTGGAGTTACCCCAGGGTCTATGGCTACACCTTC.

This clone was seen more than once but under ten times. The chain links TRBV30 to TRBJ1-1, with D perhaps TRBD1 (5 bases). This CDR3 has 13 amino acids. V was trimmed by 5 bases and J by 0 bases, leaving 10 bases between them. Germline CDR1 reads GTSNPN; CDR2 reads SVGIG (reference sequence). CDR3 loop: CAWGAGMNTEAFF. The CDR3 region has the DNA TGTGCCTGGGGGGCAGGGATGAACACTGAAGCTTTCTTT. The full variable domain, its missing parts supplied by reference TRBV30 and TRBJ1-1, is SQTIHQWPATLVQPVGSPLSLECTVEGTSNPNLYWYRQAAGRGLQLLFYSVGIGQISSEVPQNLSASRPQDRQFILSSKKLLLSDSGFYLCAWGAGMNTEAFFGQGTRLTVV.

The chain uses TRBV2 and TRBJ2-1; 8 bases match TRBD2. The CDR3 covers 16 residues. Germline V lookup: CDR1 SNHLY, CDR2 FYNNEI. The V and J ends lost 1 base and 7 bases, in that order; junction bases with no gene match: 9. CDR3 protein: CASSEGGRRPHNEQFF. The CDR3 coding sequence is TGTGCCAGCAGTGAAGGCGGGAGGAGACCACATAATGAGCAGTTCTTC.

The chain links TRBV4-1 to TRBJ1-1; the match to TRBD1 covers 9 bases. The CDR3 is made up of 17 amino acids. Looked up from germline, CDR1 is MGHRA and CDR2 is YSYEKL. V shed 4 bases, J shed 0 bases, and the junction held 9 bases outside the gene matches. The CDR3 DNA follows: TGCGCCAGCAGCCTCAGGACAGGGGCGATGGTGAACACTGAAGCTTTCTTT. Translation gives CASSLRTGAMVNTEAFF.

The chain employs TRBV10-3 and TRBJ2-2; TRBD1 aligns across 8 bases. Germline CDR1 ENHRY, CDR2 SYGVKD. After removal of 8 bases from V and 7 bases from J, the junction contained 6 bases not matched to a gene. This CDR3 has 13 residues. CDR3 protein: CAIDPQGDGELFF. In DNA, the CDR3 is TGTGCCATCGACCCACAGGGGGACGGGGAGCTGTTTTTT.

The chain links TRBV2 to TRBJ2-3; 11 bases map to TRBD2. Germline trimming cut 5 bases from V and 0 bases from J; bases unmatched to any gene: 1. CDR3 length: 15 residues. The germline CDR1 and CDR2 sequences are SNHLY and FYNNEI. The CDR3 DNA is TGTGCCAGCAGTCCTAGCGGGAGGAGCACAGATACGCAGTATTTT. This codes for CASSPSGRSTDTQYF.

This chain connects TRBV11-2 to TRBJ2-1, with D unresolved. In germline, CDR1 is SGHAT, CDR2 FQNNGV. V lost 3 bases to trimming and J lost 6 bases, with 6 bases between them. This CDR3 has 12 residues. For the CDR3, the DNA is TGTGCCAGCAGCTTTTCAGGCAATGAGCAGTTCTTC. Translation gives CASSFSGNEQFF.

The chain employs TRBV13 and TRBJ2-4; weak D call: TRBD1 (5 bases). Between the trimmed V and J ends, which lost 5 bases and 7 bases, there was a span of 9 bases. There are 12 residues in the CDR3. CDR1 and CDR2 (germline): PRHDT, FYEKMQ (reference sequence). The CDR3 protein is CASSGAGNIQYF. CDR3 DNA sequence: TGTGCCAGCAGCGGCGCAGGGAACATTCAGTACTTC.

A single count supports this clone. The V and J genes are TRBV5-4 and TRBJ1-2; D may be TRBD1 (6 bases). The CDR3 loop spans 13 amino acids. Germline lookup yields CDR1 SGHNT and CDR2 YYREEE (reference sequence). V dropped 4 bases and J dropped 5 bases, with 12 bases sitting between them. CDR3 nucleotides: TGTGCCAGCAGCGGAGGACAGCCTTATGGCTACACCTTC. Translating it yields CASSGGQPYGYTF.

This chain uses TRBV10-3 with TRBJ2-1; perhaps TRBD2 as D (5 bases). With 10 bases removed from V and 2 bases from J, the gap between germline ends came to 18 bases. CDR3 size: 15 residues. CDR1 is ENHRY, CDR2 SYGVKD, per germline. The CDR3 loop is CATAEGTTPYNEQFF. CDR3 in DNA: TGTGCCACGGCCGAGGGAACCACCCCCTACAATGAGCAGTTCTTC.

This chain connects TRBV5-1 to TRBJ2-1; 9 positions agree with TRBD2. Germline-derived CDR1 and CDR2 are SGHRS and YFSETQ. The CDR3 is 17 residues long. V was clipped by 0 bases and J by 7 bases; unmatched bases: 11. Here the CDR3 DNA reads TGCGCCAGCAGCTTGGGATTTAGCGGGAGTTGGGAGAATGAGCAGTTCTTC. Translating gives CASSLGFSGSWENEQFF. The entire variable domain, with the rest obtained from reference TRBV5-1 and TRBJ2-1, is as follows: KAGVTQTPRYLIKTRGQQVTLSCSPISGHRSVSWYQQTPGQGLQFLFEYFSETQRNKGNFPGRFSGRQFSNSRSEMNVSTLELGDSALYLCASSLGFSGSWENEQFFGPGTRLTVL.

Here the CDR3 reads CASSRLDGERYADTQYF. The CDR3 coding sequence is TGTGCCAGCAGCCGATTGGACGGGGAGAGGTATGCAGATACGCAGTATTTT. The chain joins TRBV5-8 to TRBJ2-3; tentatively, D is TRBD2 (5 bases). V was cut by 4 bases and J by 4 bases, with 22 bases left in between. The CDR3 covers 17 residues. Germline CDR1 and CDR2: SGHTS and YDEGEE.

This clone was seen a few times. The chain combines TRBV6-5 with TRBJ1-1; 7 bases align to TRBD1. The V and J ends lost 7 bases and 3 bases, in that order; junction bases with no gene match: 5. Germline CDR1 reads MNHEY; CDR2 reads SVGAGI. The length of the CDR3 is 13 residues. The CDR3 DNA is TGTGCCAGCACCAGGGACAGCTACACTGAAGCTTTCTTT. It translates to CASTRDSYTEAFF.

In its sample, this clone was seen once. The V and J genes are TRBV27 and TRBJ2-3, with 9 bases that match TRBD2. The length of the CDR3 is 13 residues. Germline V gene lookup returns CDR1 MNHEY and CDR2 SMNVEV (reference sequence). V shed 11 bases, J shed 5 bases, and the junction held 8 bases outside the gene matches. The CDR3 region is CASGGGRGDTQYF. In DNA, the CDR3 is TGTGCCTCAGGAGGCGGGAGGGGAGATACGCAGTATTTT.

The chain uses TRBV30 and TRBJ2-6, with 12 bases identical to TRBD1. Looked up from germline, CDR1 is GTSNPN and CDR2 is SVGIG (reference sequence). The J segment lost 4 bases and the V segment lost 3 bases, leaving 13 bases of the junction unmatched. The CDR3 runs to 19 residues. The CDR3 DNA sequence: TGTGCCTGGAGAGATATACCGGGACAGGGGGCGCAGGGGGCCAACGTCCTGACTTTC. It yields the protein CAWRDIPGQGAQGANVLTF.

V is TRBV27 and J is TRBJ2-7, with 9 bases lining up with TRBD1. The CDR3 extends over 15 amino acids. Germline V gene data show CDR1 as MNHEY and CDR2 as SMNVEV (reference sequence). V shed 4 bases and J 1 base; nucleotides not matched to a gene: 5. Here the CDR3 reads CASSWGGQGSYEQYF. DNA for the CDR3: TGTGCCAGCAGTTGGGGGGGACAGGGTTCCTACGAGCAGTACTTC.

In DNA, the CDR3 is TGTGCCAGCAGTCACCAGCGGGAGGTTCCCTACGAGCAGTACTTC. It yields the protein CASSHQREVPYEQYF. V and J are TRBV27 and TRBJ2-7; 9 bases align to TRBD2. The CDR3 is made up of 15 amino acids. J gave up 2 bases and V 5 bases, and 7 bases lay outside the gene matches. CDR1 MNHEY and CDR2 SMNVEV come from the germline V gene (reference sequence).